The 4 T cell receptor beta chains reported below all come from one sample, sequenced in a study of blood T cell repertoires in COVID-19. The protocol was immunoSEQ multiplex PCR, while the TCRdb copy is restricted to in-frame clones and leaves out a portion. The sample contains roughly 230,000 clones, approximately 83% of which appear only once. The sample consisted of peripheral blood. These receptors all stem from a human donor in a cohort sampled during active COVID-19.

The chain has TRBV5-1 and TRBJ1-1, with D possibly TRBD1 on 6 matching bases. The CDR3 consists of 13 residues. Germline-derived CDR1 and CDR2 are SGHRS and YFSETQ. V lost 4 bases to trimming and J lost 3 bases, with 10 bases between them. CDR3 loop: CASSQTGDTEAFF. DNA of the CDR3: TGCGCCAGCAGCCAGACAGGAGACACTGAAGCTTTCTTT.

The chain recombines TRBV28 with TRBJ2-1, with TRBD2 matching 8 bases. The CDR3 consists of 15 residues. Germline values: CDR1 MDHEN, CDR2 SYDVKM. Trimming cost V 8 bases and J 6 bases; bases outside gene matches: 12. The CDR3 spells CASPPPSGPLNEQFF. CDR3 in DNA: TGTGCCAGCCCTCCTCCTAGCGGGCCCCTCAATGAGCAGTTCTTC.

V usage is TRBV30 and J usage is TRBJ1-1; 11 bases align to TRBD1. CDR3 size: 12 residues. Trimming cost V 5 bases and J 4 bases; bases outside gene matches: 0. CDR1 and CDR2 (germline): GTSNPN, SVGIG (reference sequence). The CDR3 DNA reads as TGTGCCTGGGGACAGGGGGCCACTGAAGCTTTCTTT. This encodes CAWGQGATEAFF.

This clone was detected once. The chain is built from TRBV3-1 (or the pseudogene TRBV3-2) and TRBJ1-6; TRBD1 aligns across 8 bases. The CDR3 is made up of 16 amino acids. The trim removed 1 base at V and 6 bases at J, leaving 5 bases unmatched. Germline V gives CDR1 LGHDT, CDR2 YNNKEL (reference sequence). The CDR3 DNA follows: TGTGCCAGCAGCCAAGGTCCAGGGGGCGTTAATTCACCCCTCCACTTT. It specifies CASSQGPGGVNSPLHF.